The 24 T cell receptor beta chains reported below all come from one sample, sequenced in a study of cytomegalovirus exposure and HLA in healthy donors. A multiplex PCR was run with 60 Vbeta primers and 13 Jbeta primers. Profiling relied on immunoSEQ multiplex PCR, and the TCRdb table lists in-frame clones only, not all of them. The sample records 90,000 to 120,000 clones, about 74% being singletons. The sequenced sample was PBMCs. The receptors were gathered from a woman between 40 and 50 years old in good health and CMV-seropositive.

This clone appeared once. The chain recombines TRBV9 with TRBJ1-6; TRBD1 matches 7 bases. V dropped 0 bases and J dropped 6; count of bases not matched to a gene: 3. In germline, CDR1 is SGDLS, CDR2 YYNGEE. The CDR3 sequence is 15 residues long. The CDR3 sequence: CASSVDWDSNSPLHF. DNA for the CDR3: TGTGCCAGCAGCGTAGATTGGGACAGTAATTCACCCCTCCACTTT.

The CDR3 region is CASNSDSGNTIYF. CDR3 DNA: TGTGCCAGCAACTCCGACTCTGGAAACACCATATATTTT. V and J are TRBV2 and TRBJ1-3; no firm D call. The V gene lost 7 bases and the J gene lost 0 bases, with 7 bases spanning the gap. The CDR3 sequence is 13 residues long. The germline V gene has CDR1 SNHLY and CDR2 FYNNEI.

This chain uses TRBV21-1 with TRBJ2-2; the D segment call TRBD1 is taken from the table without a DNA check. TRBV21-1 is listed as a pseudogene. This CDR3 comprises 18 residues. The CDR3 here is CASSKGGRCRGNTGELFF. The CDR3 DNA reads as TGTGCCAGCAGCAAAGGTGGGAGATGCAGGGGCAACACCGGGGAGCTGTTTTTT.

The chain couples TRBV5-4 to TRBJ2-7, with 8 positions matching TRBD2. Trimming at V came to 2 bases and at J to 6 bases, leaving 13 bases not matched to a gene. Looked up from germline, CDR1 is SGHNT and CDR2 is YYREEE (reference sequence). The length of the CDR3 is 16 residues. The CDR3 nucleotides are TGTGCCAGCAGCTTCGGTGGACTAGCCGCGACCTTCGAGCAGTACTTC. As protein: CASSFGGLAATFEQYF.

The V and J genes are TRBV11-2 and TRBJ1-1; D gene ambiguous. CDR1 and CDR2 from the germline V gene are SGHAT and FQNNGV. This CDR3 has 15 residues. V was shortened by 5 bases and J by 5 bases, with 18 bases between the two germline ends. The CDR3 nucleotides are TGTGCCAGCAGCCTTGGCGGGATCATGAGTACTGAAGCTTTCTTT. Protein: CASSLGGIMSTEAFF.

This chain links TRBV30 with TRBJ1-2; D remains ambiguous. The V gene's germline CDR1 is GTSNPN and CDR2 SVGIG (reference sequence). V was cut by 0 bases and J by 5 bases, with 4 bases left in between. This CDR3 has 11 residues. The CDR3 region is CAWSVRYGYTF. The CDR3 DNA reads TGTGCCTGGAGTGTACGGTATGGCTACACCTTC.

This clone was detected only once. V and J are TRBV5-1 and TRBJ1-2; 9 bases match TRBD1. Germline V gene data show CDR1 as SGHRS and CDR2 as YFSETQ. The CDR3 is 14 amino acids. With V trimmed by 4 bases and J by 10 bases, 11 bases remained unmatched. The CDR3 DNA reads TGCGCCAGCAGCGAGGGCGGACAGGGGATGGACTACACCTTC. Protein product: CASSEGGQGMDYTF.

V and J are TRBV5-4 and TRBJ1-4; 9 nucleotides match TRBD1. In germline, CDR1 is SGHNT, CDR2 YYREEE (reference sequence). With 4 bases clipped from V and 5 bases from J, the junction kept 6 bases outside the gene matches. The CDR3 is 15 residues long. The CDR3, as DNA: TGTGCCAGCAGCCCCGCCGGGACAGGGAATGAAAAACTGTTTTTT. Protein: CASSPAGTGNEKLFF.

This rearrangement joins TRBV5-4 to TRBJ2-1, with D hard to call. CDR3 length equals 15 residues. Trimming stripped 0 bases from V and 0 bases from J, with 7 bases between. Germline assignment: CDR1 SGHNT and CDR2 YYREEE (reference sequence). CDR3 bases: TGTGCCAGCAGCTTGGGGGCCAGCTCCTACAATGAGCAGTTCTTC. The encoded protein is CASSLGASSYNEQFF.

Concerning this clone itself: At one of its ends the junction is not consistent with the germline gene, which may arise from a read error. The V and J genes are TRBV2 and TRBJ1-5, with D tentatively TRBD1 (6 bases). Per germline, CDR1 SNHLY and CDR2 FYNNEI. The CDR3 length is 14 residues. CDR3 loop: CASREGNRDQPQHF. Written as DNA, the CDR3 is TGTGCCAGCAGAGAAGGGAACAGGGATCAGCCCCAGCATTTT.

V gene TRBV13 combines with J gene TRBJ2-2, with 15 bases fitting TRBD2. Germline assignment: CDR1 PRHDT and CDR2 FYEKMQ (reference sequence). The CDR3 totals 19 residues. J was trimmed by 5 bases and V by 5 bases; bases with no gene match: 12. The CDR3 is CASSPGLAGGPRRTGELFF. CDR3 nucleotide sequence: TGTGCCAGCAGCCCGGGACTAGCGGGGGGCCCCCGTAGGACCGGGGAGCTGTTTTTT.

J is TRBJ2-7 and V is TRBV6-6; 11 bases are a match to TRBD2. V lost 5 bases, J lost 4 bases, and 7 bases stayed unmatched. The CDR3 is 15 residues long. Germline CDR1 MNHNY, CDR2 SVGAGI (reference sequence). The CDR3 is CASSVTSGGSYEQYF. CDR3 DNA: TGTGCCAGCAGTGTAACTAGCGGGGGCTCGTACGAGCAGTACTTC.

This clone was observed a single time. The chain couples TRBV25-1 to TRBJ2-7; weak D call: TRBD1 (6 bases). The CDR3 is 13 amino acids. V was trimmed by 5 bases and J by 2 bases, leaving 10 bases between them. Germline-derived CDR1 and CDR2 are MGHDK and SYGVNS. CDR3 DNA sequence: TGTGCCAGCAGTAAGGACAGACCCTACGAGCAGTACTTC. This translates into CASSKDRPYEQYF.

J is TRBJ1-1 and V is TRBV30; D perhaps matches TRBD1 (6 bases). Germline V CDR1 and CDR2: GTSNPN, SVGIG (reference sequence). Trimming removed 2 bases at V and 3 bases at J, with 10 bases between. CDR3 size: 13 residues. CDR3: CAWSKQGDTEAFF. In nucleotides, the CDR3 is TGTGCCTGGAGTAAACAGGGTGACACTGAAGCTTTCTTT. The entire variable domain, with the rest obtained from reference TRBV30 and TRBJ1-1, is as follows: SQTIHQWPATLVQPVGSPLSLECTVEGTSNPNLYWYRQAAGRGLQLLFYSVGIGQISSEVPQNLSASRPQDRQFILSSKKLLLSDSGFYLCAWSKQGDTEAFFGQGTRLTVV.

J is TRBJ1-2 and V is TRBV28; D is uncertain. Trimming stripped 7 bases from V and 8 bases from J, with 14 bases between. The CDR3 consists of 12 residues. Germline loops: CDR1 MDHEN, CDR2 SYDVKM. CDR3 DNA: TGTGCCAGCACCCAAACTGGTGCCGGCTACACCTTC. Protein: CASTQTGAGYTF.

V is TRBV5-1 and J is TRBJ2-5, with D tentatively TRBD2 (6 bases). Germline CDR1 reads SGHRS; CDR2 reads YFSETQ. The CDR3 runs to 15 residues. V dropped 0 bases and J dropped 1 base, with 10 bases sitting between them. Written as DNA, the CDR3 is TGCGCCAGCAGCTTGGGGGGACTTCTCCAAGAGACCCAGTACTTC. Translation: CASSLGGLLQETQYF.

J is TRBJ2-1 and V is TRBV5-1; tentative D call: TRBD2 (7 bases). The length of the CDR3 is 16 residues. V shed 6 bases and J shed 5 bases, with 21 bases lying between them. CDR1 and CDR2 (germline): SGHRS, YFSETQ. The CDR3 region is CASIKDGGLSHNEQFF. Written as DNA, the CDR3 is TGCGCCAGCATCAAGGACGGGGGGCTGTCCCACAATGAGCAGTTCTTC.

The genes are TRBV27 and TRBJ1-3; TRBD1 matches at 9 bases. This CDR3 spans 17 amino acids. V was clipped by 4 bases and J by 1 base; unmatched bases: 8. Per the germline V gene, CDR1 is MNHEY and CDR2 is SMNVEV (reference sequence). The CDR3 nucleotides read TGTGCCAGCAGTTCGTCCCGGGACAGGGCATCTGGAAACACCATATATTTT. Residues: CASSSSRDRASGNTIYF.

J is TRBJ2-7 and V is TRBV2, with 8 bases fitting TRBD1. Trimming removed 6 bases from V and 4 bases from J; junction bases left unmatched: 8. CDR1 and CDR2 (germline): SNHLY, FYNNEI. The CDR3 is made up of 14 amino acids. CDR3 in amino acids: CASSGTGIRYEQYF. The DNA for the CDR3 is TGTGCCAGCAGCGGGACAGGTATTCGGTACGAGCAGTACTTC.

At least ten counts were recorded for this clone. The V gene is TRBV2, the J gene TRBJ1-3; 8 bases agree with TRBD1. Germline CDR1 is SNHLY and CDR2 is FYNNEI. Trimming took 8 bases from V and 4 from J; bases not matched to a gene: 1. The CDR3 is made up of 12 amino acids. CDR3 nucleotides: TGTGCCAGCGGACAGGGAGGAAACACCATATATTTT. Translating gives CASGQGGNTIYF.

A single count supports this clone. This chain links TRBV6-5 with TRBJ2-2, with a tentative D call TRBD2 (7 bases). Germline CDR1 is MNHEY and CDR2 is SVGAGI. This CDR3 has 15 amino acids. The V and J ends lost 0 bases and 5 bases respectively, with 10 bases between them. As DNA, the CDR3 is TGTGCCAGCAGTTACTCGGGGGGGCTAACCGGGGAGCTGTTTTTT. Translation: CASSYSGGLTGELFF.

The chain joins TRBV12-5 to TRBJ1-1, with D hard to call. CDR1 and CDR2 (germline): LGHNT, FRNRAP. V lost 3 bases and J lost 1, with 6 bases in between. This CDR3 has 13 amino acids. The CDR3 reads CASGLSGNTEAFF. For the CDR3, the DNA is TGTGCTAGTGGTTTATCGGGGAACACTGAAGCTTTCTTT.

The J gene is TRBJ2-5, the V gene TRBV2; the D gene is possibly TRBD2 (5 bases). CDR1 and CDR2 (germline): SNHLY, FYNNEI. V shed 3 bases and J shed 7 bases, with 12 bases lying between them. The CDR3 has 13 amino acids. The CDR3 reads CASSEEPRGTQYF. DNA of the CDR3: TGTGCCAGCAGTGAGGAACCCCGGGGGACCCAGTACTTC.

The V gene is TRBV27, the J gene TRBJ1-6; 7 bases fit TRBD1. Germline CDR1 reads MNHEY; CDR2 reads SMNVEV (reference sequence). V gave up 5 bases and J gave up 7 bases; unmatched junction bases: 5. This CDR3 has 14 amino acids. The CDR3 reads CASSAQGWNSPLHF. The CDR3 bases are TGTGCCAGCAGTGCACAGGGGTGGAATTCACCCCTCCACTTT.